This TCR beta chain was captured in a study of cytomegalovirus exposure and HLA in healthy donors. Findings and caveats of the study: Common viral pathogens were later found to be apparently linked to several of the most significant clusters. According to a later analysis, donors in an Asian-associated ancestry cluster reportedly had fewer N-insertions than the approximately 670-donor mean. There was a cluster of highly shared sequence variants that was likely a sequencing artifact.

Amplification used 60 Vbeta primers and 13 Jbeta primers. Generated by immunoSEQ multiplex PCR, the TCRdb table keeps only in-frame clones and is missing some. This sample yields approximately 97,000 clones, of which 81% are seen a single time; under 5.5% belongs to the top ten. This CDR3 has 14 residues. Per the germline V gene, CDR1 is SQVTM and CDR2 is ANQGSEA. Trimming shortened V by 5 bases and J by 9 bases, and 21 bases separated the two germline ends. In regard to this clone: What it binds is unknown.

This chain joins TRBV29-1 and TRBJ2-3; a possible D gene is TRBD2 (7 bases). Specimen: PBMCs. The source of this sequence is a man in his forties in good health and CMV-seropositive. The CDR3 here is CSVRGGVSDPTQYF. As DNA, the CDR3 is TGCAGCGTTAGGGGGGGGGTGAGCGACCCGACGCAGTATTTT.